These T cell receptor beta chains were read from a single sample in a study of OX40 agonist ivuxolimab in advanced cancers. Here immunoSEQ multiplex PCR was the method, and the copy in TCRdb shows in-frame clones only, minus some. The repertoire consists of 75,000 to 95,000 clones, with about 90% occurring once and the leading ten covering 0.4% to 0.55%. Sample: CD4+ or CD8+ T cells sorted from blood, taken in a trial of the OX40 agonist ivuxolimab. The source of these receptors is an adult with an advanced solid tumor such as melanoma, head and neck, liver or kidney cancer. The conserved cysteine and the conserved F or W are not part of the CDR3 here.

len: 14; v_gene: TRBV19; CDR3aa: ASSFTRGLGAGELF
len: 10; v_gene: TRBV5-6; CDR3aa: ASSFFRETQY
len: 13; v_gene: TRBV29-1; CDR3aa: SVDGGGGVGNEQF
len: 10; v_gene: TRBV19; CDR3aa: AIPASGTSKY
len: 12; v_gene: TRBV6-5; CDR3aa: ASRGTGKVEKLF
len: 11; v_gene: TRBV18; CDR3aa: ASSLGQEAEAF
len: 11; v_gene: TRBV5-1; CDR3aa: ASSFRENTEAF
len: 15; v_gene: TRBV5-1; CDR3aa: ASSSENYGTANTEAF
len: 7; v_gene: TRBV5-4; CDR3aa: ASSWCGL
len: 11; v_gene: TRBV7-3; CDR3aa: ASRPRDTGELF
len: 9; v_gene: TRBV6-1; CDR3aa: ASSELASQY
len: 9; v_gene: TRBV10-1; CDR3aa: ASTKTGELF
len: 13; v_gene: TRBV7-9; CDR3aa: ASSLGSGSVQPQH
len: 10; v_gene: TRBV30; CDR3aa: AWRDLNYGYT
len: 13; v_gene: TRBV7-8; CDR3aa: ASSLRDRGLGEQY
len: 14; v_gene: TRBV19; CDR3aa: ASSIATGLDGHGYT
len: 14; v_gene: TRBV5-8; CDR3aa: ASSRRQAGGQETQY
len: 13; v_gene: TRBV9; CDR3aa: ASSVAVGGQETQY
len: 12; v_gene: TRBV18; CDR3aa: ASSPNLMNTEAF
len: 12; v_gene: TRBV18; CDR3aa: ASSPPWGNTEAF
len: 14; v_gene: TRBV7-6; CDR3aa: ASSLVFAGEYNEQF
len: 13; v_gene: TRBV6-4; CDR3aa: ASSDSGVSYNEQF
len: 9; v_gene: TRBV30; CDR3aa: AWGENTEAF
len: 10; v_gene: TRBV7-9; CDR3aa: ASSSQGNEQF
len: 17; v_gene: TRBV5-8; CDR3aa: ASSLGRSGGLFPPYEQY
len: 15; v_gene: TRBV7-6; CDR3aa: ASSRYSGEEPYNEQF
len: 17; v_gene: TRBV5-1; CDR3aa: ASSLQGTGMLTSGNTIY
len: 14; v_gene: TRBV30; CDR3aa: AWSAARGLANYGYT
len: 11; v_gene: TRBV6-1; CDR3aa: ASSERGEFGQY
len: 13; v_gene: TRBV2; CDR3aa: ASRYISGNNNEQF
len: 11; v_gene: TRBV10-3; CDR3aa: AITAESTDTQY
len: 12; v_gene: TRBV15; CDR3aa: ATSRDPLRDTQY
len: 15; v_gene: TRBV11-2; CDR3aa: ASSLDPSGGVKDTQY
len: 13; v_gene: TRBV10-2; CDR3aa: ASRSTGVSYQPQH
len: 12; v_gene: TRBV21-1; CDR3aa: ASPPDRSGNTIY
len: 13; v_gene: TRBV4-2; CDR3aa: ASSQEGDLGNEQF
len: 14; v_gene: TRBV18; CDR3aa: ASSPRDKSLNTEAF
len: 14; v_gene: TRBV19; CDR3aa: ASTYKARGFAYGYT
len: 11; v_gene: TRBV7-2; CDR3aa: ASSLVREDTQY
len: 9; v_gene: TRBV5-4; CDR3aa: ASSLEYEQY
len: 14; v_gene: TRBV18; CDR3aa: ASSPGTAGKNYGYT
len: 12; v_gene: TRBV4-1; CDR3aa: ASSLAGAGSTQY